The rows below give T cell receptor beta chains drawn from one sample of a study of shared clonotypes between healthy human individuals. The table came from immunoSEQ multiplex PCR; TCRdb's copy has only in-frame clones and leaves some out. The table lists roughly 2.4 million clones, approximately 94% of them singletons. The sequencing sample was made of naive CD4+ T cells sorted from blood. The receptors shown here come from a man aged 18 to 29 in good health. The CDR3 runs from the conserved cysteine through the conserved F or W. Each record gives: V gene, clone size, J gene, D gene, CDR3 DNA, CDR3 protein. D genes are given only for firm matches. Part of the rows lack a size; the others show once, few, many or a class for expanded clones.

v_call: TRBV18; clone_size: NA; j_call: TRBJ2-7; d_call: NA; cdr3_nt: TGTGCCAGCTCACCTTCGGTGAGCTCCTACGAGCAGTACTTC; cdr3_aa: CASSPSVSSYEQYF
v_call: TRBV29-1; clone_size: NA; j_call: TRBJ1-2; d_call: NA; cdr3_nt: TGCAGCGTTAAAGGAAACTATGGCTACACCTTC; cdr3_aa: CSVKGNYGYTF
v_call: TRBV29-1; clone_size: NA; j_call: TRBJ1-1; d_call: TRBD1; cdr3_nt: TGCAGCGTTGTAGGTGACAGGGTTACGGCTTTCTTT; cdr3_aa: CSVVGDRVTAFF
v_call: TRBV10-2; clone_size: NA; j_call: TRBJ1-2; d_call: TRBD1; cdr3_nt: TGCGCCAGCAGTGACCATGGACAGGGGCAGGGCTATGGCTACACCTTC; cdr3_aa: CASSDHGQGQGYGYTF
v_call: TRBV7-2; clone_size: NA; j_call: TRBJ2-3; d_call: TRBD1; cdr3_nt: TGTGCCAGCAGCCGGGACAGTGGTTGGCAGTATTTT; cdr3_aa: CASSRDSGWQYF
v_call: TRBV7-2; clone_size: NA; j_call: TRBJ2-7; d_call: NA; cdr3_nt: TGTGCCACAACGATTGGGATCTCAAAAGGGGAGCAGTACTTC; cdr3_aa: CATTIGISKGEQYF
v_call: TRBV28; clone_size: NA; j_call: TRBJ2-7; d_call: TRBD2; cdr3_nt: TGTGCCAGCAGAGGGACTAGCGGGGGGGCCTACGAGCAGTACTTC; cdr3_aa: CASRGTSGGAYEQYF
v_call: TRBV6-5; clone_size: NA; j_call: TRBJ2-7; d_call: TRBD1; cdr3_nt: TGTGCCAGCAGACGCGACAGGGGGAAATACGAGCAGTACTTC; cdr3_aa: CASRRDRGKYEQYF
v_call: TRBV19; clone_size: NA; j_call: TRBJ1-2; d_call: TRBD1; cdr3_nt: TGTGCCAGTACCCGGACAGGGGACGGGAGTGGCTACACCTTC; cdr3_aa: CASTRTGDGSGYTF
v_call: TRBV30; clone_size: NA; j_call: TRBJ2-7; d_call: TRBD2; cdr3_nt: TGTGCCTGGGTGGCCGGGACTAGCGACCGGTTAGAGCAGTACTTC; cdr3_aa: CAWVAGTSDRLEQYF
v_call: TRBV30; clone_size: NA; j_call: TRBJ2-2; d_call: NA; cdr3_nt: TGTGCCTGGAGTGGGGGTGTCGGGGAGCTGTTTTTT; cdr3_aa: CAWSGGVGELFF
v_call: TRBV6-5; clone_size: NA; j_call: TRBJ1-1; d_call: NA; cdr3_nt: TGTGCCAGCAGTTTTGGCATGAACACTGAAGCTTTCTTT; cdr3_aa: CASSFGMNTEAFF
v_call: TRBV27; clone_size: once; j_call: TRBJ2-3; d_call: NA; cdr3_nt: TGTGCCAGCAGTTTATTAGCAGGATCCGTGTCGGATACGCAGTATTTT; cdr3_aa: CASSLLAGSVSDTQYF